Sequencing of this T cell receptor (beta chain) was carried out in a study of human T cells and chemical hapten exposure. V was trimmed by 3 bases and J by 5 bases, leaving 10 bases between them. The CDR3 totals 14 residues. Unique molecular identifiers were attached to individual cDNA molecules within the library. TCRdb itself ran the reads through MiXCR, one entry per CDR3 protein. In the table there are 95,000 to 150,000 distinct CDR3 sequences, more than 8.5% of which are singletons. The total RNA was obtained from whole blood that was not fractionated. This sequence was found in a human donor in good health. Some clones in this sample may be carry-over from other donors' samples. The sequencing sample was made of whole blood. V is TRBV12-3 or TRBV12-4 and J is TRBJ2-2; D perhaps matches TRBD1 (5 bases). CDR3 sequence: CASSLGRDTGELFF. CDR3 nucleotides: TGTGCCAGCAGTTTGGGCAGGGATACCGGGGAGCTGTTTTTT.